These T cell receptor beta chains were read from a single sample in a study of blood T cell repertoires in COVID-19. Generated by immunoSEQ multiplex PCR, the TCRdb table keeps only in-frame clones and is missing some. The table includes about 200,000 clones, approximately 82% detected once. Material: peripheral blood. The receptors were sampled from a human donor with acute or convalescent COVID-19. The donor label of this sample is uncertain. Both conserved end residues are part of each CDR3. D genes are given only for firm matches. Clone size is shown for a subset of rows, as once, few, many or a class of expanded clone.

V gene	clone size	D gene	J gene	CDR3 protein	CDR3 DNA
TRBV18	-	TRBD1	TRBJ2-6	CASSPWGQGPGSGANVLTF	TGTGCCAGCTCACCTTGGGGACAGGGCCCGGGTTCTGGGGCCAACGTCCTGACTTTC
TRBV15	once	TRBD1	TRBJ1-5	CATSRRTGVNNQPQHF	TGTGCCACCAGCAGAAGGACAGGGGTGAACAATCAGCCCCAGCATTTT
TRBV28	once	TRBD2	TRBJ2-7	CASSLSTSGRAYEQYF	TGTGCCAGCAGTTTATCTACTAGCGGGAGGGCTTACGAGCAGTACTTC
TRBV10-3	once	TRBD1	TRBJ1-5	CAISKTGGDQPQHF	TGTGCCATCAGTAAAACAGGGGGCGACCAGCCCCAGCATTTT
TRBV7-3	few	TRBD1	TRBJ2-7	CASSSRPGQGDEQYF	TGTGCCAGCAGCTCTCGACCGGGACAGGGCGACGAGCAGTACTTC
TRBV9	-	TRBD1	TRBJ2-2	CASSAGTGSGTGELFF	TGTGCCAGCAGCGCCGGGACAGGGTCGGGCACCGGGGAGCTGTTTTTT
TRBV5-4	-	TRBD1	TRBJ1-4	CASSLGDQGANEKLFF	TGTGCCAGCAGCTTGGGGGACCAGGGGGCTAATGAAAAACTGTTTTTT
TRBV6-5	-	TRBD2	TRBJ2-1	CASSYGLAGELEQFF	TGTGCCAGCAGTTACGGCCTAGCGGGAGAGCTTGAGCAGTTCTTC
TRBV5-4	once	-	TRBJ1-2	CASSSRGGSSNGYTF	TGTGCCAGCAGCTCACGGGGGGGGAGTTCGAATGGCTACACCTTC
TRBV7-3	-	TRBD1	TRBJ1-1	CASSSTGTGVTEAFF	TGTGCCAGCAGCTCCACCGGGACAGGGGTCACTGAAGCTTTCTTT
TRBV10-1	once	TRBD2	TRBJ2-1	CASRASGAGASYNEQFF	TGCGCCAGCAGAGCCTCGGGAGCGGGAGCGTCCTACAATGAGCAGTTCTTC
TRBV18	-	TRBD1	TRBJ1-1	CASSRDRGREEEAFF	TGTGCCAGCTCCAGAGACAGGGGGCGCGAGGAAGAAGCTTTCTTT
TRBV6-2/TRBV6-3	-	-	TRBJ2-2	CASSPGQTNTGELFF	TGTGCCAGCAGTCCCGGACAGACGAACACCGGGGAGCTGTTTTTT
TRBV5-4	-	TRBD1	TRBJ2-3	CASSLGQATDTQYF	TGTGCCAGCAGCCTGGGACAGGCGACGGATACGCAGTATTTT
TRBV7-3	-	TRBD1	TRBJ2-3	CASSWDRAGSTQYF	TGTGCCAGCAGCTGGGACAGGGCGGGGTCGACGCAGTATTTT
TRBV3-1/TRBV3-2	-	-	TRBJ1-2	CASSQDAGTGTNYGYTF	TGTGCCAGCAGCCAAGATGCGGGAACGGGTACTAACTATGGCTACACCTTC
TRBV9	-	TRBD2	TRBJ2-3	CASSVGLAGVDTQYF	TGTGCCAGCAGCGTCGGACTAGCGGGAGTGGATACGCAGTATTTT
TRBV27	-	TRBD2	TRBJ2-3	CASSLAGVPDTQYF	TGTGCCAGCAGTTTAGCGGGAGTCCCAGATACGCAGTATTTT
TRBV19	once	TRBD2	TRBJ2-1	CASSSSGSPGLAGNEQFF	TGTGCCAGTAGTTCCTCAGGTTCTCCGGGACTAGCGGGAAATGAGCAGTTCTTC
TRBV19	-	TRBD2	TRBJ2-2	CASFPREAGVTGELFF	TGTGCCAGTTTTCCGCGGGAGGCTGGGGTAACCGGGGAGCTGTTTTTT
TRBV24-1	-	-	TRBJ2-4	CATSAGPMGNIQYF	TGTGCCACCAGTGCAGGCCCTATGGGAAACATTCAGTACTTC
TRBV7-7	-	-	TRBJ2-2	CASSPGGYGTGELFF	TGTGCCAGCAGCCCTGGGGGGTACGGGACCGGGGAGCTGTTTTTT
TRBV9	-	TRBD1	TRBJ2-2	CASREDRGRNTGELFF	TGTGCCAGCAGGGAGGACAGGGGGCGAAACACCGGGGAGCTGTTTTTT
TRBV19	-	TRBD1	TRBJ1-2	CASVTPGTEGYTF	TGTGCCAGTGTAACTCCCGGGACAGAAGGCTACACCTTC
TRBV6-5	-	TRBD1	TRBJ1-4	CASRGDRGNEKLFF	TGTGCCAGCAGGGGGGACAGGGGGAATGAAAAACTGTTTTTT
TRBV4-3	-	TRBD2	TRBJ2-3	CASSQDFSGRNTQYF	TGCGCCAGCAGCCAAGATTTTAGCGGGAGAAATACGCAGTATTTT
TRBV28	-	-	TRBJ1-3	CASSLGSGNTIYF	TGTGCCAGCAGCCTCGGGTCGGGAAACACCATATATTTT
TRBV30	-	-	TRBJ2-2	CAWSGLRAGELFF	TGTGCCTGGAGTGGGCTCCGGGCCGGGGAGCTGTTTTTT
TRBV5-8	once	-	TRBJ2-7	CASSLPPLYEQYF	TGTGCCAGCAGCCTCCCCCCCCTATACGAGCAGTACTTC
TRBV3-1/TRBV3-2	few	-	TRBJ2-3	CASSQDSGSTDTQYF	TGTGCCAGCAGCCAAGACTCAGGGAGCACAGATACGCAGTATTTT
TRBV6-2/TRBV6-3	-	TRBD2	TRBJ2-1	CASSPAGTSFEQFF	TGTGCCAGCAGCCCAGCCGGGACTAGCTTTGAGCAGTTCTTC
TRBV19	few	-	TRBJ2-3	CASTLSLARTDTQYF	TGTGCCAGTACCCTGAGCCTAGCGCGCACAGATACGCAGTATTTT
TRBV18	-	-	TRBJ1-1	CASSPTKDRAEAFF	TGTGCCAGCTCACCAACCAAGGATCGGGCTGAAGCTTTCTTT
TRBV6-1	-	TRBD1	TRBJ2-7	CASSEGTGSTYEQYF	TGTGCCAGCAGTGAAGGGACAGGCTCAACCTACGAGCAGTACTTC
TRBV30	-	-	TRBJ2-7	CAWSDGSPYEQYF	TGTGCCTGGAGTGACGGGTCCCCCTACGAGCAGTACTTC
TRBV12-3/TRBV12-4	-	-	TRBJ1-2	CASSAGQNYGYTF	TGTGCCAGCAGTGCGGGCCAGAACTATGGCTACACCTTC
TRBV5-5	-	TRBD2	TRBJ2-2	CASSPGTSGGVNGELFF	TGTGCCAGCAGCCCTGGGACTAGCGGAGGAGTAAACGGGGAGCTGTTTTTT
TRBV27	-	-	TRBJ2-7	CASSFSQAAYEQYF	TGTGCCAGCAGTTTTTCCCAGGCCGCCTACGAGCAGTACTTC
TRBV21-1	-	-	TRBJ1-5	CASSKVSRQGDQPQHF	TGTGCCAGCAGCAAAGTCTCGAGACAGGGTGATCAGCCCCAGCATTTT
TRBV28	-	-	TRBJ2-7	CASSSGQISSYEQYF	TGTGCCAGCAGTTCCGGACAGATTAGCTCCTACGAGCAGTACTTC